The 17 T cell receptor beta chains below all came from one sample that was sequenced in a study of cytotoxic CD8 clonotypes in ibrutinib-treated CLL. This table comes from immunoSEQ multiplex PCR, and its TCRdb copy is limited to in-frame clones, with some not included. The sample holds roughly 130,000 clones, approximately 89% seen once. Sample: PBMCs, taken after 12 months of ibrutinib treatment. The receptors derive from a human donor with chronic lymphocytic leukemia.

The table lists this clone with a count of one. CDR3 sequence: CASSLGTEIFTGELFF. CDR3 DNA sequence: TGTGCCAGCAGCCTAGGGACAGAAATCTTCACCGGGGAGCTGTTTTTT. The genes are TRBV28 and TRBJ2-2, with TRBD1 matching over 7 bases. This CDR3 region has 16 residues. CDR1 and CDR2 (germline): MDHEN, SYDVKM. V lost 6 bases to trimming and J lost 4 bases; unmatched junction nucleotides: 11. Full variable domain (remainder filled in from reference TRBV28 and TRBJ2-2): DVKVTQSSRYLVKRTGEKVFLECVQDMDHENMFWYRQDPGLGLRLIYFSYDVKMKEKGDIPEGYSVSREKKERFSLILESASTNQTSMYLCASSLGTEIFTGELFFGEGSRLTVL.

The chain combines TRBV2 with TRBJ2-1, with TRBD2 matching over 9 bases. Unmatched junction bases numbered 12, after V lost 3 bases and J lost 9 bases. CDR3 length: 16 residues. Germline-derived CDR1 and CDR2 are SNHLY and FYNNEI. For the CDR3, the DNA is TGTGCCAGCAGTGACCCGTTAGCGGGAGCCCTTCGTGAGCAGTTCTTC. Its translation is CASSDPLAGALREQFF.

V gene TRBV4-1 combines with J gene TRBJ1-4; unclear D gene. V shed 0 bases and J shed 6 bases, with 5 bases lying between them. CDR1 and CDR2 (germline): MGHRA, YSYEKL. This CDR3 has 13 amino acids. The CDR3 region is CASSQEYYEKLFF. CDR3 DNA sequence: TGCGCCAGCAGCCAAGAATATTATGAAAAACTGTTTTTT.

This sequence joins TRBV7-3 and TRBJ2-5; 7 bases are shared with TRBD1. The germline V gene has CDR1 SGHTA and CDR2 FQGTGA. This CDR3 is built from 13 residues. The V segment lost 4 bases and the J segment 2 bases; nucleotides outside the gene matches: 1. CDR3 protein: CASSSGQQETQYF. As DNA, the CDR3 is TGTGCCAGCAGCTCGGGACAGCAAGAGACCCAGTACTTC.

The chain employs TRBV5-1 and TRBJ2-5; 8 bases match TRBD1. The CDR3 is 15 residues long. The germline V gene encodes CDR1 SGHRS and CDR2 YFSETQ. Trimming removed 3 bases from V and 2 bases from J; junction bases left unmatched: 6. DNA for the CDR3: TGCGCCAGCAGCTCCGGGACAGGCGTACAAGAGACCCAGTACTTC. Its protein is CASSSGTGVQETQYF. The full variable domain, completed using reference TRBV5-1 and TRBJ2-5, is KAGVTQTPRYLIKTRGQQVTLSCSPISGHRSVSWYQQTPGQGLQFLFEYFSETQRNKGNFPGRFSGRQFSNSRSEMNVSTLELGDSALYLCASSSGTGVQETQYFGPGTRLLVL.

This chain links TRBV28 with TRBJ1-2, with no clear D. The CDR3 sequence is 11 residues long. Germline CDR1 MDHEN, CDR2 SYDVKM. The V end lost 4 bases, the J end lost 6 bases, and 6 bases lay between the germline ends. In DNA form, the CDR3 reads TGTGCCAGCAGTTATCGTGATGGCTACACCTTC. Amino acid sequence: CASSYRDGYTF.

The sample holds a few counts of this clone. The chain has TRBV2 and TRBJ2-2, with TRBD1 identical over 8 bases. V dropped 7 bases and J dropped 5; count of bases not matched to a gene: 21. There are 19 residues in the CDR3. Germline lookup yields CDR1 SNHLY and CDR2 FYNNEI. DNA of the CDR3: TGTGCCAGCAAATCATCGGGGACAGGTGCCCTTGGGGGGACCGGGGAGCTGTTTTTT. Translation: CASKSSGTGALGGTGELFF.

The V gene is TRBV18, the J gene TRBJ2-1; no firm D call. Trimming pared 2 bases from V and 8 bases from J, leaving 16 bases between. CDR1 and CDR2 (germline): KGHSH, LQKENI. This CDR3 contains 15 residues. CDR3 in amino acids: CASSPTVVELDEQFF. Here the CDR3 DNA reads TGTGCCAGCTCACCAACCGTCGTGGAGTTGGATGAGCAGTTCTTC.

The chain uses TRBV7-8 and TRBJ1-2, with TRBD1 matching over 8 bases. From germline, CDR1 is SGHVS and CDR2 FQNEAQ. J lost 6 bases, V lost 4 bases, and 4 bases had no gene match. CDR3 length: 13 amino acids. The CDR3 reads CASSSGQGHGYTF. The CDR3 DNA reads as TGTGCCAGCAGCTCCGGACAGGGTCATGGCTACACCTTC. The whole variable domain, filled in from reference TRBV7-8 and TRBJ1-2, reads GAGVSQSPRYKVAKRGQDVALRCDPISGHVSLFWYQQALGQGPEFLTYFQNEAQLDKSGLPSDRFFAERPEGSVSTLKIQRTQQEDSAVYLCASSSGQGHGYTFGSGTRLTVV.

The chain carries TRBV19 and TRBJ2-2, with a tentative D call TRBD2 (6 bases). Per the germline V gene, CDR1 is LNHDA and CDR2 is SQIVND (reference sequence). The CDR3 consists of 14 residues. V dropped 5 bases and J dropped 1 base, with 8 bases sitting between them. CDR3 bases: TGTGCCAGTAGTCCCGGGGGGAACACCGGGGAGCTGTTTTTT. Protein: CASSPGGNTGELFF.

The J gene is TRBJ2-3, the V gene TRBV27; 10 bases map to TRBD2. The germline gives CDR1 MNHEY, CDR2 SMNVEV (reference sequence). The CDR3 has 15 residues. The V and J ends lost 8 bases and 3 bases, in that order; junction bases with no gene match: 8. CDR3 protein: CASREEAGGTDTQYF. CDR3 coding DNA: TGTGCCAGCCGGGAGGAAGCGGGAGGGACAGATACGCAGTATTTT.

The CDR3 sequence: CASSGLAGVRETQYF. CDR3 DNA: TGTGCCAGCAGTGGACTAGCGGGAGTCCGGGAGACCCAGTACTTC. This chain connects TRBV25-1 to TRBJ2-5; TRBD2 agrees at 12 bases. The trim removed 4 bases at V and 5 bases at J, leaving 5 bases unmatched. CDR1 MGHDK and CDR2 SYGVNS come from the germline V gene. CDR3 length: 15 amino acids.

This chain connects TRBV4-2 to TRBJ2-2; D remains ambiguous. This CDR3 is built from 12 residues. Looked up from germline, CDR1 is LGHNA and CDR2 is YNFKEQ. The ends were cut back, 1 base at V and 4 bases at J, with 1 base in the middle. The CDR3: CASSQATGELFF. Written as DNA, the CDR3 is TGTGCCAGCAGCCAAGCCACCGGGGAGCTGTTTTTT.

The DNA of the CDR3 is TGCGCCGGGCAGGGACTATCAGATACGCAGTATTTT. This sequence encodes CAGQGLSDTQYF. The chain employs TRBV10-2 and TRBJ2-3; TRBD2 matches 7 bases. The CDR3 sequence is 12 residues long. Germline values: CDR1 WSHSY, CDR2 SAAADI. V was clipped by 11 bases and J by 4 bases; unmatched bases: 6.

This clone has a single count. The chain joins TRBV5-1 to TRBJ2-2; 14 nucleotides agree with TRBD2. The V and J ends lost 2 bases and 5 bases, in that order; junction bases with no gene match: 5. The CDR3 extends over 17 amino acids. Looked up from germline, CDR1 is SGHRS and CDR2 is YFSETQ. CDR3 coding DNA: TGCGCCAGCAGCTTACCGGGACTAGCGGGAGAGACCGGGGAGCTGTTTTTT. Protein sequence: CASSLPGLAGETGELFF. Variable domain in full (rest from reference TRBV5-1 and TRBJ2-2): KAGVTQTPRYLIKTRGQQVTLSCSPISGHRSVSWYQQTPGQGLQFLFEYFSETQRNKGNFPGRFSGRQFSNSRSEMNVSTLELGDSALYLCASSLPGLAGETGELFFGEGSRLTVL.

The chain employs TRBV18 and TRBJ2-5; no firm D call. The CDR3 has 17 amino acids. CDR1 and CDR2 (germline): KGHSH, LQKENI. V lost 5 bases and J lost 5, with 24 bases in between. CDR3 sequence (DNA): TGTGCCAGCTCAGACACCAACCTCGAGTGGGTTTCGGAGACCCAGTACTTC. Translation: CASSDTNLEWVSETQYF.

The V gene is TRBV15, the J gene TRBJ2-3; D perhaps matches TRBD2 (6 bases). The ends were cut back, 0 bases at V and 0 bases at J, with 10 bases in the middle. CDR3 length: 16 amino acids. CDR1 is LNHNV, CDR2 YYDKDF, per germline (reference sequence). The CDR3 DNA is TGTGCCACCAGCAGAGACCCCGGGACTAGCACAGATACGCAGTATTTT. Amino acid sequence: CATSRDPGTSTDTQYF. The complete variable domain, with remaining parts taken from reference TRBV15 and TRBJ2-3, reads DAMVIQNPRYQVTQFGKPVTLSCSQTLNHNVMYWYQQKSSQAPKLLFHYYDKDFNNEADTPDNFQSRRPNTSFCFLDIRSPGLGDTAMYLCATSRDPGTSTDTQYFGPGTRLTVL.